The 5 T cell receptor beta chains given below trace back to one sample, sequenced in a study of human T cells and chemical hapten exposure. TCRdb passed the RACE reads through MiXCR, listing each CDR3 protein once. The sample shows 180,000 or so distinct CDR3 sequences, 20% to 25% of them seen only once. Regarding time point: patch test 1, 2 weeks after DPC sensitization. As for treatment: therapeutic diphenylcyclopropenone sensitization with weekly scalp DPC. Sequenced here: whole blood, sampled in connection with sensitization to the hapten diphenylcyclopropenone (DPC). The receptors originated from a woman aged 45-60 years with alopecia areata. Some clones in this sample may be carry-over from other donors' samples.

The V gene is TRBV12-3 or TRBV12-4, the J gene TRBJ2-1; 9 bases map to TRBD2. This CDR3 is built from 17 residues. V dropped 0 bases and J dropped 8; count of bases not matched to a gene: 11. The CDR3 is CASSLAHSGSFFHEQFF. The CDR3, as DNA: TGTGCCAGCAGTTTAGCGCATAGCGGGAGTTTCTTCCATGAGCAGTTCTTC.

This clonotype was detected many times. The V call is TRBV7-9, the J call TRBJ2-1; D possibly uses TRBD1 or TRBD2 (5 bases each). Germline values: CDR1 SEHNR, CDR2 FQNEAQ (reference sequence). The CDR3 covers 15 residues. V was clipped by 5 bases and J by 0 bases, with 11 bases between them. The DNA of the CDR3 is TGTGCCAGCAGCGCATGGGGGAGCTCCTACAATGAGCAGTTCTTC. Residues: CASSAWGSSYNEQFF.

The CDR3 region has the DNA TGTGCCAGCAGTTACGGCGAGTGCAATGAGCAGTTCTTC. Residues: CASSYGECNEQFF. V usage is TRBV6-5 and J usage is TRBJ2-1; D not certain. Germline V gene sequence: CDR1 MNHEY, CDR2 SVGAGI. Trimming cost V 2 bases and J 6 bases, with 8 bases left between them. CDR3 length: 13 amino acids.

The gene calls are TRBV29-1 and TRBJ2-2; 9 bases align to TRBD1. J gave up 4 bases and V 4 bases, and 4 bases lay outside the gene matches. The CDR3 contains 14 residues. Germline V gene lookup returns CDR1 SQVTM and CDR2 ANQGSEA. The CDR3 DNA sequence: TGCAGCGTTGCCGGGACAGGGACCACCGGGGAGCTGTTTTTT. Translation: CSVAGTGTTGELFF.

This clonotype was detected only a few times. The gene calls are TRBV20-1 and TRBJ1-6, with D unresolved. The germline CDR1 and CDR2 sequences are DFQATT and SNEGSKA (reference sequence). The CDR3 covers 14 residues. The ends were cut back, 5 bases at V and 8 bases at J, with 16 bases in the middle. CDR3 DNA: TGCAGTGCTCCCCGGGAGGGAGGTTATTCACCCCTCCACTTT. This sequence encodes CSAPREGGYSPLHF.